A single sample is the source of the 4 T cell receptor beta chains below, sequenced in a study of T cells in women clearing cervical HPV infection. Method: immunoSEQ multiplex PCR; TCRdb's copy keeps in-frame clones and lacks some. The repertoire table contains just over 20,000 clones. Sample: blood buffy coat. The receptors stem from a woman aged 18 to 75 with a cervical HPV16 infection that either progressed to CIN3+ or cleared (not recorded which).

On this clone: Read coverage stops 3 residues before the CDR3 terminus; the germline J gene supplies the remainder. The V gene is TRBV7-8, the J gene TRBJ1-3, with 12 bases aligning to TRBD1. The germline V gene encodes CDR1 SGHVS and CDR2 FQNEAQ. The length of the CDR3 is 16 residues. Trimming removed 5 bases from V and 4 bases from J; junction bases left unmatched: 6. CDR3 bases read: TGTGCCAGCAGCCCAGGGACAGGGGGCGCGGGAAACACC. This encodes CASSPGTGGAGNT. The full CDR3 is CASSPGTGGAGNTIYF.

With respect to this clone: The DNA ends 3 residues before the CDR3 does, and the rest of the CDR3 is filled in from the germline J gene. This chain joins TRBV18 and TRBJ2-3; 7 nucleotides line up with TRBD2. CDR1 KGHSH and CDR2 LQKENI come from the germline V gene. This CDR3 spans 16 amino acids. CDR3 in amino acids: CASSPPSGLLQETQYF. Incomplete CDR3 DNA: TGTGCCAGCTCACCACCTAGCGGGCTTCTACAAGAGACG.

A note on this clone: The read finishes 3 residues shy of the CDR3 end, and the germline J gene is used to complete it. V gene TRBV20-1 combines with J gene TRBJ1-6; the D gene is possibly TRBD1 (5 bases). Between the trimmed V and J ends, which lost 1 base and 5 bases, there was a span of 12 bases. From germline, CDR1 is DFQATT and CDR2 SNEGSKA (reference sequence). The CDR3 sequence is 15 residues long. The sequenced part of the CDR3 DNA is TGCAGTGCTAGAGGAGGCAGGGTACATAATTCACCC. It yields the protein CSARGGRVHNSP. The whole CDR3 protein is CSARGGRVHNSPLHF.

As regards this clone: The read gets to within 3 residues of the CDR3 end, and the germline J gene fills in the rest. The V gene is TRBV10-3, the J gene TRBJ2-5, with 13 bases matching TRBD2. Germline-derived CDR1 and CDR2 are ENHRY and SYGVKD. The trim removed 4 bases at V and 4 bases at J, leaving 3 bases unmatched. This CDR3 region has 15 residues. The CDR3 DNA, read in part, is TGTGCCATCAGTGGGACTAGCGGGGGCTTAGAGACC. This gives the protein CAISGTSGGLET. The entire CDR3 sequence reads CAISGTSGGLETQYF.